Presented here are 3 T cell receptor beta chains from one specimen sequenced in a study of T cells in Graves' hyperthyroidism and ophthalmopathy. From RNA transcripts, TCR beta CDR3 regions were amplified. An initial round of RT-PCR targeting the TCR CDR3 relied on the HTBI primer set. TCRdb re-called the multiplex PCR reads with MiXCR, one entry per CDR3 protein. The repertoire holds roughly 170,000 distinct CDR3 sequences, approximately 15% seen once, with roughly 30% in the top ten. The source material was blood. Receptors were obtained from a woman aged 45-60 years with Graves' hyperthyroidism.

This clonotype was detected ten times or more. This chain uses TRBV7-2 with TRBJ1-2, with 7 nucleotides matching TRBD1. Germline loops: CDR1 SGHTA, CDR2 FQGNSA. V gave up 6 bases and J gave up 8 bases; unmatched junction bases: 12. The CDR3 extends over 14 amino acids. CDR3 sequence reads: CASSPKADRAGYTF. CDR3 DNA: TGTGCCAGCAGTCCCAAGGCCGACAGGGCAGGCTACACCTTC.

This clonotype was detected many times. V usage is TRBV27 and J usage is TRBJ1-1; tentative D call: TRBD1 (6 bases). There are 13 residues in the CDR3. Germline-derived CDR1 and CDR2 are MNHEY and SMNVEV (reference sequence). Between the trimmed V and J ends, which lost 6 bases and 2 bases, there was a span of 10 bases. The CDR3 region is CASRTRGNTEAFF. CDR3 sequence (DNA): TGTGCCAGCAGAACCAGGGGTAACACTGAAGCTTTCTTT.

This clonotype was recorded many times. This chain uses TRBV7-8 with TRBJ1-5; weak D call: TRBD1 (5 bases). Trimming pared 2 bases from V and 4 bases from J, leaving 12 bases between. The CDR3 spans 15 residues. The germline V gene has CDR1 SGHVS and CDR2 FQNEAQ. The CDR3 region has the DNA TGTGCCAGCAGCTTATCGCGGGGACCAAATCAGCCCCAGCATTTT. It encodes CASSLSRGPNQPQHF.